Reported below is one T cell receptor beta chain. The antigen is undetermined. Some clones are missing from TCRdb's copy, which holds only in-frame ones; the method was immunoSEQ multiplex PCR. The profile shows 130,000 or so clones, 80% to 95% of them singletons. This entry belongs to a study of T cell responses to AZD1222 COVID-19 vaccine. Overall study results and limits: White British ancestry dominated among donors, who included more females, and clonal diversity was possibly underestimated. Recipients of AZD1222 seropositive at baseline numbered only 6 or 7. Sampled repertoires all dated from after the peak T cell response.

This CDR3 has 14 amino acids. With 1 base removed from V and 3 bases from J, the gap between germline ends came to 10 bases. Germline V gene sequence: CDR1 SGHRS, CDR2 YFSETQ. The chain uses TRBV5-1 and TRBJ1-1; D unclear. The sequenced sample was peripheral blood, obtained on day 0 of MenACWY control vaccination. This receptor was identified in an adult in good health. CDR3: CASSLQAQDTEAFF. CDR3 nucleotide sequence: TGCGCCAGCAGCTTGCAGGCCCAAGACACTGAAGCTTTCTTT.